This is a list of T cell receptor beta chains from one sample in a study of cytomegalovirus exposure and HLA in healthy donors. Sequencing used immunoSEQ multiplex PCR; TCRdb keeps in-frame clones, though not all of them. The sample includes over 250,000 clones, about 90% seen only once; the top ten take approximately 1.1%. The source material was PBMCs. Receptors originate from a woman between 25 and 40 years old in good health and CMV-seropositive. The CDR3 runs from the conserved cysteine through the conserved F or W. The D gene is left open where the match is weak.

V gene: TRBV30; D gene: -; J gene: TRBJ2-1; CDR3 protein: CAWSRGFDYNEQFF
V gene: TRBV28; D gene: -; J gene: TRBJ2-1; CDR3 protein: CASSGGLEFDNEQFF
V gene: TRBV27; D gene: -; J gene: TRBJ2-1; CDR3 protein: CASSLGLVGNEQFF
V gene: TRBV5-1; D gene: TRBD2; J gene: TRBJ2-7; CDR3 protein: CASSSTSQFYEQYF
V gene: TRBV7-2; D gene: -; J gene: TRBJ1-2; CDR3 protein: CASSLVSSVGGYTF
V gene: TRBV15; D gene: TRBD2; J gene: TRBJ2-5; CDR3 protein: CATSSRGGQETQYF
V gene: TRBV6-1; D gene: -; J gene: TRBJ1-2; CDR3 protein: CASSDLQLVNYGYTF
V gene: TRBV27; D gene: -; J gene: TRBJ2-3; CDR3 protein: CASQRDQGVGTDTQYF
V gene: TRBV28; D gene: -; J gene: TRBJ1-4; CDR3 protein: CASSLYGGEKLFF
V gene: TRBV10-3; D gene: -; J gene: TRBJ2-7; CDR3 protein: CAISVGQNYEQYF
V gene: TRBV9; D gene: -; J gene: TRBJ2-1; CDR3 protein: CASSVVGEYHNEQFF
V gene: TRBV7-9; D gene: TRBD1; J gene: TRBJ2-2; CDR3 protein: CASRFGQGIVYTGELFF
V gene: TRBV28; D gene: -; J gene: TRBJ2-7; CDR3 protein: CASSPRGLGSYEQYF
V gene: TRBV29-1; D gene: -; J gene: TRBJ2-2; CDR3 protein: CSVKVSGRVGSTGELFF
V gene: TRBV19; D gene: -; J gene: TRBJ1-5; CDR3 protein: CASSTRISLLSSNQPQHF
V gene: TRBV11-1; D gene: -; J gene: TRBJ1-1; CDR3 protein: CASSFSSPGINTEAFF
V gene: TRBV2; D gene: -; J gene: TRBJ1-6; CDR3 protein: CASSEMTYNSPLHF
V gene: TRBV5-4; D gene: -; J gene: TRBJ2-7; CDR3 protein: CASSLGQGRGEQYF
V gene: TRBV6-5; D gene: -; J gene: TRBJ2-2; CDR3 protein: CASSYILTGELFF
V gene: TRBV4-3; D gene: TRBD1; J gene: TRBJ1-4; CDR3 protein: CASSFGQGNEKLFF
V gene: TRBV7-2; D gene: -; J gene: TRBJ2-7; CDR3 protein: CASSLAHGQPYEQYF
V gene: TRBV27; D gene: TRBD2; J gene: TRBJ2-1; CDR3 protein: CASSSQREGLSYNEQFF
V gene: TRBV6-5; D gene: TRBD2; J gene: TRBJ2-3; CDR3 protein: CASAKRETDTQYF
V gene: TRBV9; D gene: -; J gene: TRBJ2-2; CDR3 protein: CASSVGGRNTGELFF